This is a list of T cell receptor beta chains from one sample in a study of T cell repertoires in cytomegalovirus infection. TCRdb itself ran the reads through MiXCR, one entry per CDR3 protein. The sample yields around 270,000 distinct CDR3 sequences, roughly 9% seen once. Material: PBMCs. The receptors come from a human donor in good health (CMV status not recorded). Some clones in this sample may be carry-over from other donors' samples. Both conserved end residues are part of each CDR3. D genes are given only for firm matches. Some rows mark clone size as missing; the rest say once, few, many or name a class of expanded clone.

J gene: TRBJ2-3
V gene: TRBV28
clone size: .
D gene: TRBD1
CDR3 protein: CASLAGGSRTDTQYF
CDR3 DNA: TGTGCCAGCCTCGCAGGGGGTTCTCGCACAGATACGCAGTATTTT

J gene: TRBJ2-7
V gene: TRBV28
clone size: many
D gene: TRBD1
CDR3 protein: CASSSAGTGSREQYF
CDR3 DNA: TGTGCCAGCAGTTCTGCCGGGACAGGGTCGAGAGAGCAGTACTTC

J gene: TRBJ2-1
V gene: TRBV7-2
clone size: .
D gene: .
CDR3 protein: CASSQIPYNEQFF
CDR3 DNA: TGTGCCAGCAGCCAAATACCCTACAATGAGCAGTTCTTC

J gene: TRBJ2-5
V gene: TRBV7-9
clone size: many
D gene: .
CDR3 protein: CASSPTQLETQYF
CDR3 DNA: TGTGCCAGCAGCCCCACCCAACTGGAGACCCAGTACTTC

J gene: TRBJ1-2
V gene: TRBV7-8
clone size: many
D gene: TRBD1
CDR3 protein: CASSPVAGGNYGYTF
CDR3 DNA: TGTGCCAGCAGCCCCGTAGCAGGGGGTAACTATGGCTACACCTTC

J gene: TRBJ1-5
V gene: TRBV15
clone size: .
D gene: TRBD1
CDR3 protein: CATSSGTGDLSNQPQHF
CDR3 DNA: TGTGCCACCAGCTCGGGGACAGGGGACCTTAGCAATCAGCCCCAGCATTTT

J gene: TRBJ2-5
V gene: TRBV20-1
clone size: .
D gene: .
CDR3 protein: CSASRGIQETQYF
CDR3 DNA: TGCAGTGCTAGTCGGGGTATCCAAGAGACCCAGTACTTC

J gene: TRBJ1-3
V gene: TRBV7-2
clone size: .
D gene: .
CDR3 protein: CASSLDQGGNTIYF
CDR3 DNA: TGTGCCAGCAGCTTAGATCAGGGTGGAAACACCATATATTTT

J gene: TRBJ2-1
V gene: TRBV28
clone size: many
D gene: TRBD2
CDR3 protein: CASSLPLGGGARDNEQFF
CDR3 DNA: TGTGCCAGCAGTTTACCGTTGGGCGGGGGGGCGCGGGACAATGAGCAGTTCTTC

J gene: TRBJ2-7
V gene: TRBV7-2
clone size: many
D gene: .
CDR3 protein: CASSLEGGPRAYEQYF
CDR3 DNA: TGTGCCAGCAGCTTAGAAGGGGGGCCTAGGGCCTACGAGCAGTACTTC

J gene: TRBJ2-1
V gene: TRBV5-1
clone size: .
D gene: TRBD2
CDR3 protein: CASSKNTAGGYNEQFF
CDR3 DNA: TGCGCCAGCAGCAAAAATACAGCGGGAGGGTACAATGAGCAGTTCTTC

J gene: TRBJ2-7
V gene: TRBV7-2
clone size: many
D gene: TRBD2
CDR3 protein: CASSLRREPNEQYF
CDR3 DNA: TGTGCCAGCAGCTTAAGGCGGGAGCCAAACGAGCAGTACTTC

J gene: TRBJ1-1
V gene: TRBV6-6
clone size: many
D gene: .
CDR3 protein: CASSYSDSLDEAFF
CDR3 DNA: TGTGCCAGCAGTTACTCGGACTCGTTGGATGAAGCTTTCTTT

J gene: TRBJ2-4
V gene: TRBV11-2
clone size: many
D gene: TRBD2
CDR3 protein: CASSSGLAGAKNIQYF
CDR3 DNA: TGTGCCAGCAGCTCCGGACTAGCGGGAGCCAAAAACATTCAGTACTTC

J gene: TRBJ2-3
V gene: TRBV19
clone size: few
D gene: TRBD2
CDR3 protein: CASTVGLGADTQYF
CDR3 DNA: TGTGCCAGTACCGTGGGACTAGGCGCAGATACGCAGTATTTT

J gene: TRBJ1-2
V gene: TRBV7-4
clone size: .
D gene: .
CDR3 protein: CASSLTGQNYGYTF
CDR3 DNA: TGTGCCAGCAGCTTAACAGGCCAGAACTATGGCTACACCTTC

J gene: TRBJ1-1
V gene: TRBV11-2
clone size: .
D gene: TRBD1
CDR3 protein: CASSFRNRGITEAFF
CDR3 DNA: TGTGCCAGCAGCTTCCGGAACAGGGGGATCACTGAAGCTTTCTTT

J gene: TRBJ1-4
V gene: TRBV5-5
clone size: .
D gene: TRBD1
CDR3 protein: CASSLGTVRNEKLFF
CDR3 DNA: TGTGCCAGCAGCCTCGGGACAGTACGAAATGAAAAACTGTTTTTT

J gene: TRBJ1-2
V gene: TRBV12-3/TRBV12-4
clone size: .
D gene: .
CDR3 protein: CASSGDGYTF
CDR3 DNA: TGTGCCAGCAGTGGGGATGGCTACACCTTC

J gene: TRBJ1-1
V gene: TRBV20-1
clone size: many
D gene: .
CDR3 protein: CSAATATGPIPNTEAFF
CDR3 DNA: TGCAGTGCTGCGACGGCAACGGGACCCATCCCTAACACTGAAGCTTTCTTT

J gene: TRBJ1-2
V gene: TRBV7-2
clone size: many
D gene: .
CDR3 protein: CASSSAAVNYGYTF
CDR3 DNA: TGTGCCAGCAGCTCCGCCGCAGTTAACTATGGCTACACCTTC

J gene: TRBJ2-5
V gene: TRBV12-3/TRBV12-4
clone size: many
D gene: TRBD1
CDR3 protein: CASSLGQGAGETQYF
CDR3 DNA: TGTGCCAGCAGTCTCGGACAGGGGGCCGGGGAGACCCAGTACTTC

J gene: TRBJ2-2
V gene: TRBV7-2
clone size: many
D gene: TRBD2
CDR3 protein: CASSLLAGGPQYTGELFF
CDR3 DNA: TGTGCCAGCAGCTTACTAGCGGGAGGGCCCCAATATACCGGGGAGCTGTTTTTT

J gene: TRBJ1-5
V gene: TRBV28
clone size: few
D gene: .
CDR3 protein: CASSFGIGSNQPQHF
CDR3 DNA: TGTGCCAGCAGTTTTGGGATAGGTAGCAATCAGCCCCAGCATTTT

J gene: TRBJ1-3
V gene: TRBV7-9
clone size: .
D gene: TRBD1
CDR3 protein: CASSLPPGQGSGNTIYF
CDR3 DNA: TGTGCCAGCAGCTTACCCCCGGGACAGGGTAGTGGAAACACCATATATTTT

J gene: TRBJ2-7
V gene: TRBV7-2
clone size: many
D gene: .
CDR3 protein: CASSPRQGHEQYF
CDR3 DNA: TGTGCCAGCAGCCCCCGCCAGGGCCACGAGCAGTACTTC

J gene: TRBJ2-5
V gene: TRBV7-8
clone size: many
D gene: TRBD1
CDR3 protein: CASSQWTGPGQETQYF
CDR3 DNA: TGTGCCAGCAGCCAATGGACAGGGCCGGGCCAAGAGACCCAGTACTTC

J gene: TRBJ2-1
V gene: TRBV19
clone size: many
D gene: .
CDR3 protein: CASSILPSAHSYNEQFF
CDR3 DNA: TGTGCCAGTAGTATCCTCCCTAGCGCACACTCCTACAATGAGCAGTTCTTC

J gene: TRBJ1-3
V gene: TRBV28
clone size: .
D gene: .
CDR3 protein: CASSGTGHGSGNTIYF
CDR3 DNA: TGTGCCAGCAGTGGGACGGGACACGGCTCTGGAAACACCATATATTTT

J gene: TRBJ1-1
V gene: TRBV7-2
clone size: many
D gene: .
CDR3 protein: CASSLGAPAVEAFF
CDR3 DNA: TGTGCCAGCAGCTTAGGGGCCCCGGCCGTCGAAGCTTTCTTT

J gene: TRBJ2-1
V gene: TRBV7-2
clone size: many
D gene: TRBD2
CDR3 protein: CASSSTTGPSGLF
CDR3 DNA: TGTGCCAGCAGCTCTACTACAGGCCCTAGCGGGCTCTTC

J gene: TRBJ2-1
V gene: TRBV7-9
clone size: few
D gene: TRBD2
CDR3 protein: CASSTRTSGTPPFF
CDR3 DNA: TGTGCCAGCAGCACCCGGACTAGCGGGACCCCTCCGTTCTTC

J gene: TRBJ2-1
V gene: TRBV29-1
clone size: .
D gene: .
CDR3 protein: CSVELGGVDNEQFF
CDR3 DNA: TGCAGCGTTGAGCTAGGGGGGGTCGACAATGAGCAGTTCTTC

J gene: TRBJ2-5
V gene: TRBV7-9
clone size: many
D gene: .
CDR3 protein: CASSPTAGSQETQYF
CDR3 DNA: TGTGCCAGCAGCCCCACTGCGGGGAGCCAAGAGACCCAGTACTTC

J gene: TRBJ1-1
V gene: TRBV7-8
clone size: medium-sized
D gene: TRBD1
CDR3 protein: CASRRTGDGTEAFF
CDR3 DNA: TGTGCCAGCAGAAGGACAGGGGATGGGACTGAAGCTTTCTTT

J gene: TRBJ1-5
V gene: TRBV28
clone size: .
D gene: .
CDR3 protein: CASSPSRETNQPQHF
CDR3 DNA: TGTGCCAGCAGCCCCTCCAGGGAAACTAATCAGCCCCAGCATTTT

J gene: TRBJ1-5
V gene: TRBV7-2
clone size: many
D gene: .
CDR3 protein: CASSEGRMQNQPQHF
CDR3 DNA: TGTGCCAGCAGCGAGGGTCGGATGCAAAATCAGCCCCAGCATTTT

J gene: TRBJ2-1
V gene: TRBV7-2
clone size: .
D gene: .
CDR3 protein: CASSLDFSRQFF
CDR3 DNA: TGTGCCAGCAGCTTAGATTTCAGTAGGCAGTTCTTC

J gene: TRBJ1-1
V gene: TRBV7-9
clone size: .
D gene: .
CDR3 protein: CASSPRQPEGTEAFF
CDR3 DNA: TGTGCCAGCAGCCCAAGACAGCCGGAGGGAACTGAAGCTTTCTTT

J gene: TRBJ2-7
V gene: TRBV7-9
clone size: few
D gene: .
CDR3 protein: CASSPGTTSEQYF
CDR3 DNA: TGTGCCAGCAGCCCCGGGACGACGAGCGAGCAGTACTTC